This T cell receptor (beta chain) originates from a study of cytomegalovirus exposure and HLA in healthy donors. The CDR3 is 18 residues long. Trimming stripped 0 bases from V and 7 bases from J, with 21 bases between. Germline V gene lookup returns CDR1 ENHRY and CDR2 SYGVKD. PCR used 60 Vbeta primers and 13 Jbeta primers. Assay: immunoSEQ multiplex PCR; the TCRdb copy retains only in-frame clones and omits some. This table holds about 120,000 clones, approximately 76% found once. The receptor was isolated from a man in his sixties in good health and CMV-seropositive. This chain joins TRBV10-3 and TRBJ2-2; tentatively, D is TRBD2 (6 bases). Sequenced: PBMCs. The CDR3 sequence: CAISESLSGDQSHGELFF. CDR3 DNA sequence: TGTGCCATCAGTGAGTCGTTGTCGGGGGACCAGTCCCACGGGGAGCTGTTTTTT.